Shown below are 16 T cell receptor beta chains from a single sample sequenced in a study of beta chain features in type 1 diabetes. Antigens for these TCRs are unknown. All of the isolated RNA was reverse transcribed, so expressed TCRB transcripts were sequenced. Repertoires were generated with immunoSEQ multiplex PCR, while TCRdb's copy carries only in-frame clones and drops some. The profile shows over 150,000 clones, about 8.1% of them singletons. Study observations and caveats: All four CD4+ subsets from Type 1 diabetes patients carried moderately but significantly shorter TCRB CDR3s.

Material for sequencing was central memory CD4+ T cells from blood. Receptors were obtained from a woman between 18 and 29 years old with type 1 diabetes.

This clone has more than one count but fewer than ten. J is TRBJ2-3 and V is TRBV11-2; TRBD2 agrees at 13 bases. Germline V lookup: CDR1 SGHAT, CDR2 FQNNGV. The CDR3 covers 13 residues. V was clipped by 6 bases and J by 13 bases; unmatched bases: 7. CDR3 amino acids: CASRPDGLAGEYF. The CDR3 region has the DNA TGTGCCAGCAGACCCGACGGACTAGCGGGGGAGTATTTT. Based on the CDR3 plus reference TRBV11-2 and TRBJ2-3, the full variable domain is EAGVAQSPRYKIIEKRQSVAFWCNPISGHATLYWYQQILGQGPKLLIQFQNNGVVDDSQLPKDRFSAERLKGVDSTLKIQPAKLEDSAVYLCASRPDGLAGEYFGPGTRLTVL.

As concerns this clone: This specimen includes other DNA sequences encoding the same CDR3. The rearrangement joins TRBV30 to TRBJ2-3; possible D gene TRBD2, 5 bases. There are 13 residues in the CDR3. The ends were cut back, 1 base at V and 1 base at J, with 6 bases in the middle. Germline V gene sequence: CDR1 GTSNPN, CDR2 SVGIG (reference sequence). CDR3 sequence: CAWSGSGTDTQYF. The CDR3 DNA sequence: TGTGCCTGGAGTGGTAGCGGCACAGATACGCAGTATTTT.

This clone was observed a few times. The genes are TRBV7-2 and TRBJ2-5, with unresolved D. Germline V lookup: CDR1 SGHTA, CDR2 FQGNSA. Trimming stripped 5 bases from V and 1 base from J, with 14 bases between. This CDR3 is 15 amino acids long. This chain's CDR3 is CASSPTGVPQETQYF. Written as DNA, the CDR3 is TGTGCCAGCAGCCCCACCGGTGTACCCCAAGAGACCCAGTACTTC.

The V call is TRBV6-6, the J call TRBJ1-6; D is ambiguous. Germline V lookup: CDR1 MNHNY, CDR2 SVGAGI (reference sequence). Between the trimmed V and J ends, which lost 5 bases and 10 bases, there was a span of 15 bases. This CDR3 is 14 amino acids long. The CDR3 protein is CASSLTPGRSPLHF. For the CDR3, the DNA is TGTGCCAGCAGTCTAACCCCCGGGAGATCACCCCTCCACTTT.

The rearrangement links TRBV4-3 to TRBJ1-2, with 7 bases matching TRBD1. The CDR3 consists of 16 residues. Per the germline V gene, CDR1 is LGHNA and CDR2 is YSLEER. The ends lost 1 base at V and 2 bases at J; junction bases unmatched: 7. The CDR3 region has the DNA TGCGCCAGCAGCCAAGGTTCGGACAGGCTGAACTATGGCTACACCTTC. Translation gives CASSQGSDRLNYGYTF.

The sample holds many counts of this clone. The genes are TRBV30 and TRBJ2-7; TRBD2 might be the D (8 bases). The CDR3 contains 18 residues. Trimming stripped 1 base from V and 4 bases from J, with 26 bases between. Germline V gives CDR1 GTSNPN, CDR2 SVGIG (reference sequence). The CDR3 DNA reads as TGTGCCTGGAGTGGCGGAAGGGGGCGAAGCGGGGGATATTACGAGCAGTACTTC. Residues: CAWSGGRGRSGGYYEQYF.

The chain combines TRBV19 with TRBJ2-5; 9 nucleotides line up with TRBD2. Looked up from germline, CDR1 is LNHDA and CDR2 is SQIVND (reference sequence). V gave up 9 bases and J gave up 1 base; unmatched junction bases: 6. The CDR3 runs 14 residues. The CDR3 spells CARIAGEPQETQYF. CDR3 sequence (DNA): TGTGCCAGAATAGCGGGGGAGCCCCAAGAGACCCAGTACTTC.

The CDR3 here is CASSRVGAGNTIYF. The DNA for the CDR3 is TGTGCCAGCAGCAGGGTAGGTGCTGGAAACACCATATATTTT. The V and J genes are TRBV27 and TRBJ1-3; the D gene is possibly TRBD1 (5 bases). V lost 6 bases, J lost 2 bases, and 11 bases lay in between. Germline V gene lookup returns CDR1 MNHEY and CDR2 SMNVEV (reference sequence). This CDR3 is built from 14 residues.

The chain couples TRBV30 to TRBJ1-5; no reliable D call. The CDR3 extends over 13 amino acids. The V end was cut by 2 bases, the J end by 2 bases, with 7 bases between. Germline V gives CDR1 GTSNPN, CDR2 SVGIG (reference sequence). The DNA of the CDR3 is TGTGCCTGGAGTTATGGGCGCAATCAGCCCCAGCATTTT. Its protein is CAWSYGRNQPQHF.

V and J are TRBV11-2 and TRBJ2-7; D is unclear. V shed 4 bases and J shed 0 bases, with 10 bases lying between them. This CDR3 has 14 amino acids. CDR1 is SGHAT and CDR2 is FQNNGV in the germline V gene. Here the CDR3 reads CASSSRGVSYEQYF. The CDR3 bases are TGTGCCAGCAGCTCCCGAGGAGTCTCCTACGAGCAGTACTTC.

This sequence joins TRBV5-1 and TRBJ2-7; D perhaps matches TRBD2 (5 bases). The CDR3 has 16 residues. V shed 1 base and J shed 4 bases, with 18 bases lying between them. Germline V gene data show CDR1 as SGHRS and CDR2 as YFSETQ. The CDR3 nucleotides are TGCGCCAGCAGCTTGCAAAGCGGAGCTGATCGGTACGAGCAGTACTTC. Protein: CASSLQSGADRYEQYF.

The CDR3 here is CASGGLEVTGELFF. CDR3 nucleotide sequence: TGTGCCAGCGGGGGACTAGAAGTAACCGGGGAGCTGTTTTTT. This chain uses TRBV2 with TRBJ2-2; 8 bases agree with TRBD2. The CDR3 covers 14 residues. From germline, CDR1 is SNHLY and CDR2 FYNNEI. J gave up 5 bases and V 8 bases, and 7 bases lay outside the gene matches.

For this clone: The same CDR3 is also encoded by other DNA sequences in this sample. The CDR3 sequence: CASSLGQNQPQHF. As DNA, the CDR3 is TGTGCCAGCAGCTTGGGACAGAATCAGCCCCAGCATTTT. The rearrangement uses TRBV5-6 and TRBJ1-5; D perhaps matches TRBD1 (5 bases). The CDR3 is made up of 13 amino acids. Looked up from germline, CDR1 is SGHDT and CDR2 is YYEEEE. The V end was cut by 0 bases, the J end by 4 bases, with 5 bases between.

J is TRBJ1-3 and V is TRBV6-5; 7 nucleotides match TRBD1. Germline CDR1 reads MNHEY; CDR2 reads SVGAGI. The CDR3 has 14 residues. After removal of 8 bases from V and 3 bases from J, the junction contained 7 bases not matched to a gene. CDR3 protein: CASQTGAGGNTIYF. DNA for the CDR3: TGTGCCAGCCAAACAGGGGCAGGTGGAAACACCATATATTTT.

This clone was detected a few times. The chain links TRBV11-2 to TRBJ2-6, with a weak D call TRBD2 (5 bases). The CDR3 sequence is 16 residues long. V shed 5 bases and J shed 0 bases, with 11 bases lying between them. CDR1 and CDR2 from the germline V gene are SGHAT and FQNNGV. The CDR3 here is CASSAGLGSGANVLTF. CDR3 nucleotide sequence: TGTGCCAGCAGCGCCGGACTGGGCTCTGGGGCCAACGTCCTGACTTTC.

The chain combines TRBV7-2 with TRBJ1-2; 7 nucleotides agree with TRBD1. With 6 bases clipped from V and 4 bases from J, the junction kept 14 bases outside the gene matches. This CDR3 spans 16 amino acids. Germline CDR1 and CDR2: SGHTA and FQGNSA. The CDR3 DNA reads TGTGCCAGCAGTTCTGTTTCCGGGACAGTAGGCTATGGCTACACCTTC. Translating gives CASSSVSGTVGYGYTF.